This T cell receptor beta chain was retrieved from a study of T cells in Graves' hyperthyroidism and ophthalmopathy. Points from the study as a whole: Ophthalmopathy got predicted by the model a median about 6.7 months before its onset.

The V gene end was trimmed by 3 bases and the J gene end by 7 bases; junction bases not matched to a gene: 5. The CDR3 is 14 residues long. Germline CDR1 KGHSH, CDR2 LQKENI. This clonotype showed up just a few times. The antigen is undetermined. RNA transcripts were the template for amplifying TCR beta CDR3 regions. First-round RT-PCR targeting the TCR CDR3 was performed with the HTBI primer set. Each CDR3 protein gets one entry after TCRdb re-called the multiplex PCR reads with MiXCR. The data show about 290,000 distinct CDR3 sequences, roughly an eighth seen once. Reasons for excluding patients were uncontrolled infection, other autoimmune disease, pregnancy or lactation. Based on clinical symptoms, serum thyroxine and TRAb, thyroid ultrasound and orbital computed tomography, diagnoses were reached.

Sequencing input: blood. The TCR originated in a woman in her forties with Graves' hyperthyroidism. The rearrangement joins TRBV18 to TRBJ2-3, with 9 positions matching TRBD1. The CDR3 is CASSPTTGGNTQYF. The CDR3 DNA follows: TGTGCCAGCTCACCGACGACAGGGGGGAATACGCAGTATTTT. The full variable domain, in which reference TRBV18 and TRBJ2-3 provide the parts outside the CDR3, is NAGVMQNPRHLVRRRGQEARLRCSPMKGHSHVYWYRQLPEEGLKFMVYLQKENIIDESGMPKERFSAEFPKEGPSILRIQQVVRGDSAAYFCASSPTTGGNTQYFGPGTRLTVL.